The 19 T cell receptor beta chains in this list originate from one sample, sequenced in a study of cytomegalovirus exposure and HLA in healthy donors. Both 60 Vbeta primers and 13 Jbeta primers went into the PCR. Sequenced by immunoSEQ multiplex PCR; TCRdb stores in-frame clones only, minus some. The sample yields roughly 170,000 clones, 70% to 85% seen once. Sequenced: PBMCs. These receptors were obtained from a man in his late teens or twenties in good health and CMV-seronegative.

The genes are TRBV10-3 and TRBJ2-1, with TRBD2 identical over 13 bases. This CDR3 is 20 amino acids long. Losses at the gene ends were 6 bases for V and 0 bases for J; bases not matched to a gene: 14. Per the germline V gene, CDR1 is ENHRY and CDR2 is SYGVKD. CDR3 sequence: CAIRKTPGLAGRGSYNEQFF. The CDR3 bases are TGTGCCATCAGGAAAACCCCGGGACTAGCGGGACGGGGCTCCTACAATGAGCAGTTCTTC.

The chain is built from TRBV28 and TRBJ2-1; 7 nucleotides match TRBD2. After removal of 8 bases from V and 15 bases from J, the junction contained 4 bases not matched to a gene. The CDR3 extends over 9 amino acids. CDR1 and CDR2 from the germline V gene are MDHEN and SYDVKM. DNA of the CDR3: TGTGCCAGCGGGACTATCTTGTTCTTC. Translating gives CASGTILFF.

This rearrangement joins TRBV18 to TRBJ1-1, with 7 bases matching TRBD1. This CDR3 is built from 15 residues. Germline CDR1 reads KGHSH; CDR2 reads LQKENI. V shed 2 bases, J shed 0 bases, and the junction held 3 bases outside the gene matches. The CDR3 protein is CASSPKGQMNTEAFF. CDR3 nucleotides: TGTGCCAGCTCACCAAAGGGACAGATGAACACTGAAGCTTTCTTT.

The chain has TRBV4-1 and TRBJ2-7; TRBD2 matches 13 bases. V lost 5 bases to trimming and J lost 3 bases; unmatched junction nucleotides: 4. The germline V gene encodes CDR1 MGHRA and CDR2 YSYEKL. The CDR3 runs 15 residues. The CDR3 protein is CASSSGTSGVYEQYF. Written as DNA, the CDR3 is TGCGCCAGCAGCTCTGGGACTAGCGGGGTCTACGAGCAGTACTTC.

The chain is built from TRBV6-5 and TRBJ2-1; D may be TRBD1 (6 bases). The CDR3 is 15 residues long. Per the germline V gene, CDR1 is MNHEY and CDR2 is SVGAGI. V lost 5 bases and J 4 bases, leaving 15 bases between the germline ends. The CDR3 nucleotides read TGTGCCAGCAGTCCCCCCCGGACAGTATACAATGAGCAGTTCTTC. This gives the protein CASSPPRTVYNEQFF.

V is TRBV13 and J is TRBJ2-7; a possible D gene is TRBD1 (6 bases). The germline gives CDR1 PRHDT, CDR2 FYEKMQ (reference sequence). The CDR3 has 13 amino acids. Trimming left V 5 bases short and J 1 base short, with 9 bases between. CDR3 residues: CASSRGQSYEQYF. CDR3 nucleotide sequence: TGTGCCAGCAGCCGAGGACAGTCCTACGAGCAGTACTTC. Full variable domain (outside the CDR3, taken from reference TRBV13 and TRBJ2-7): AAGVIQSPRHLIKEKRETATLKCYPIPRHDTVYWYQQGPGQDPQFLISFYEKMQSDKGSIPDRFSAQQFSDYHSELNMSSLELGDSALYFCASSRGQSYEQYFGPGTRLTVT.

The genes are TRBV15 and TRBJ2-7; weak D call: TRBD2 (5 bases). V was cut by 5 bases and J by 2 bases, with 16 bases left in between. The CDR3 consists of 15 residues. Per the germline V gene, CDR1 is LNHNV and CDR2 is YYDKDF (reference sequence). The CDR3 coding sequence is TGTGCCACCAGCTCCCAGGCGGGTCGGGCCTACGAGCAGTACTTC. Its translation: CATSSQAGRAYEQYF. The whole variable domain, filled in from reference TRBV15 and TRBJ2-7, reads DAMVIQNPRYQVTQFGKPVTLSCSQTLNHNVMYWYQQKSSQAPKLLFHYYDKDFNNEADTPDNFQSRRPNTSFCFLDIRSPGLGDTAMYLCATSSQAGRAYEQYFGPGTRLTVT.

The chain employs TRBV19 and TRBJ1-5; D ambiguous. The CDR3 length is 14 residues. In germline, CDR1 is LNHDA, CDR2 SQIVND (reference sequence). V was clipped by 3 bases and J by 6 bases, with 12 bases between them. CDR3 bases: TGTGCCAGTAGTATGAGGATGGAATTTCAGCCCCAGCATTTT. This codes for CASSMRMEFQPQHF. The whole variable domain, remainder taken from reference TRBV19 and TRBJ1-5, is DGGITQSPKYLFRKEGQNVTLSCEQNLNHDAMYWYRQDPGQGLRLIYYSQIVNDFQKGDIAEGYSVSREKKESFPLTVTSAQKNPTAFYLCASSMRMEFQPQHFGDGTRLSIL.

This clone was seen once. The chain recombines TRBV6-5 with TRBJ2-3; 8 positions match TRBD2. J lost 6 bases, V lost 7 bases, and 3 bases had no gene match. This CDR3 is built from 12 residues. The germline CDR1 and CDR2 sequences are MNHEY and SVGAGI. CDR3 residues: CASISSGDTQYF. The CDR3 DNA is TGTGCCAGCATATCTAGCGGGGATACGCAGTATTTT.

The J gene is TRBJ2-1, the V gene TRBV18; 7 bases line up with TRBD1. The CDR3 spans 15 residues. The V segment lost 6 bases and the J segment 1 base; nucleotides outside the gene matches: 6. The germline CDR1 and CDR2 sequences are KGHSH and LQKENI. DNA for the CDR3: TGTGCCAGCTCCCTTATGACAGGGTCCTACAATGAGCAGTTCTTC. Protein: CASSLMTGSYNEQFF.

This chain uses TRBV20-1 with TRBJ2-7; no clear D. This CDR3 spans 10 amino acids. Trimming pared 4 bases from V and 4 bases from J, leaving 5 bases between. Germline CDR1 is DFQATT and CDR2 is SNEGSKA (reference sequence). The CDR3 is CSAIQYEQYF. In nucleotides, the CDR3 is TGCAGTGCTATACAGTACGAGCAGTACTTC.

This sequence joins TRBV7-8 and TRBJ2-7; 7 bases match TRBD2. Germline loops: CDR1 SGHVS, CDR2 FQNEAQ. V was pared by 2 bases and J by 7 bases, with 14 bases of the junction left unmatched. The CDR3 length is 16 residues. The CDR3 nucleotides are TGTGCCAGCAGCTTATCCCCTTTTGTAGCAGCGGGGGAGCAGTACTTC. As protein: CASSLSPFVAAGEQYF.

V usage is TRBV6-6 and J usage is TRBJ1-4; D is undetermined. The CDR3 is 12 amino acids. Trimming removed 0 bases at V and 8 bases at J, with 4 bases between. CDR1 is MNHNY and CDR2 is SVGAGI in the germline V gene (reference sequence). This CDR3 is CASSYSQEKLFF. As DNA, the CDR3 is TGTGCCAGCAGTTACTCTCAAGAAAAACTGTTTTTT.

The chain combines TRBV14 with TRBJ2-1; D possibly corresponds to TRBD2 (7 bases). Trimming pared 1 base from V and 7 bases from J, leaving 14 bases between. Looked up from germline, CDR1 is SGHDN and CDR2 is FVKESK. The CDR3 runs 15 residues. The CDR3 DNA reads TGTGCCAGCAGCCAAGTGAGGGGGGGAGTAAATGAGCAGTTCTTC. Encoded protein: CASSQVRGGVNEQFF.

This sequence joins TRBV28 and TRBJ2-2; 8 nucleotides line up with TRBD1. J lost 6 bases, V lost 5 bases, and 14 bases had no gene match. The CDR3 is 17 residues long. Germline values: CDR1 MDHEN, CDR2 SYDVKM. Here the CDR3 reads CASSPPDRVFRAGELFF. CDR3 bases: TGTGCCAGCAGTCCCCCGGACAGGGTGTTCCGGGCCGGGGAGCTGTTTTTT.

The rearrangement joins TRBV1 to TRBJ1-6; the table's D call of TRBD1 was not tested on the DNA. TRBV1 is a listed pseudogene. The CDR3 is 16 amino acids. Here the CDR3 DNA reads TGCACCAGCAGCCCCAGGGGTGATTCCTGTAATTCACCCCTCCACTTT. Encoded protein: CTSSPRGDSCNSPLHF.

CDR3 DNA sequence: TGTGCCAGCAGCCCAGACGGGAGCGAGCAGTTCTTC. Amino acids: CASSPDGSEQFF. V and J are TRBV7-8 and TRBJ2-1; maybe TRBD2 (6 bases). Trimming took off 5 bases at V and 10 bases at J, with 12 bases between the two ends. The CDR3 is made up of 12 amino acids. CDR1 SGHVS and CDR2 FQNEAQ come from the germline V gene. The full variable domain, its missing parts supplied by reference TRBV7-8 and TRBJ2-1, is GAGVSQSPRYKVAKRGQDVALRCDPISGHVSLFWYQQALGQGPEFLTYFQNEAQLDKSGLPSDRFFAERPEGSVSTLKIQRTQQEDSAVYLCASSPDGSEQFFGPGTRLTVL.

This chain links TRBV6-6 with TRBJ1-2, with no clear D. The CDR3 totals 13 residues. V lost 0 bases to trimming and J lost 7 bases, with 9 bases between them. CDR1 and CDR2 from the germline V gene are MNHNY and SVGAGI (reference sequence). The CDR3 protein is CASSYSITSGYTF. Here the CDR3 DNA reads TGTGCCAGCAGTTACTCTATCACAAGTGGCTACACCTTC.

The rearrangement links TRBV5-6 to TRBJ2-1, with D possibly matching TRBD2 (7 bases). Trimming took off 2 bases at V and 6 bases at J, with 12 bases between the two ends. The CDR3 runs 14 residues. From germline, CDR1 is SGHDT and CDR2 YYEEEE. CDR3 in DNA: TGTGCCAGCAGCTTCGTCGGGGGGCCCAATGAGCAGTTCTTC. Translated: CASSFVGGPNEQFF.